A single sample gave rise to the 30 T cell receptor beta chains below, sequenced in a study of PD-1 blockade in classical Hodgkin lymphoma. Time point here: cycle 4 day 1 (C4D1), after less than seven weeks of nivolumab. Following autologous stem cell transplantation, relapse occurred in every patient, and exposure to brentuximab vedotin varied. Data came from immunoSEQ multiplex PCR; TCRdb stores just in-frame clones and leaves some out. This sample has tens of thousands of clones, with 78% found just once. The sample here was peripheral blood mononuclear cells (PBMCs), taken before the fourth cycle of nivolumab. Receptors were obtained from a human donor with classical Hodgkin lymphoma.

This clone has just a few counts. The J gene is TRBJ2-2, the V gene TRBV6-5; TRBD2 matches 10 bases. V shed 6 bases and J 4 bases; nucleotides not matched to a gene: 5. There are 15 residues in the CDR3. CDR1 MNHEY and CDR2 SVGAGI come from the germline V gene. In nucleotides, the CDR3 is TGTGCCAGCAGGCCTCCTAGCGGGAGCACCGGGGAGCTGTTTTTT. Its translation is CASRPPSGSTGELFF.

The CDR3 DNA is TGTGCCTGGACCCCCCCCGGGGGGGGCTACACCTTC. This encodes CAWTPPGGGYTF. The chain employs TRBV30 and TRBJ1-2; D may be TRBD1 (5 bases). The V and J ends lost 4 bases and 8 bases respectively, with 14 bases between them. Per germline, CDR1 GTSNPN and CDR2 SVGIG (reference sequence). This CDR3 has 12 amino acids.

The chain has TRBV10-3 and TRBJ1-1; D is uncertain. Between the trimmed V and J ends, which lost 1 base and 7 bases, there was a span of 10 bases. The length of the CDR3 is 13 residues. CDR1 is ENHRY and CDR2 is SYGVKD in the germline V gene. The CDR3 spells CAISEWEVGEAFF. DNA for the CDR3: TGTGCCATCAGTGAGTGGGAGGTCGGTGAAGCTTTCTTT.

The table lists this clone with a few counts. The CDR3 nucleotides are TGTGCCAGCTCAGAAGACAGTGCATCCTACGAGCAGTACTTC. This translates into CASSEDSASYEQYF. J is TRBJ2-7 and V is TRBV18, with a possible D match to TRBD1 (5 bases). Trimming removed 5 bases at V and 1 base at J, with 12 bases between. Germline V gives CDR1 KGHSH, CDR2 LQKENI. The CDR3 is 14 residues long.

V gene TRBV30 combines with J gene TRBJ1-1, with D unclear. From germline, CDR1 is GTSNPN and CDR2 SVGIG (reference sequence). The CDR3 contains 12 residues. Trimming took 0 bases from V and 3 from J, leaving 5 bases between them. CDR3 residues: CAWSVGYTEAFF. The DNA for the CDR3 is TGTGCCTGGAGTGTGGGGTACACTGAAGCTTTCTTT.

The chain couples TRBV18 to TRBJ2-7; TRBD2 is a possible D gene (6 bases). The germline V gene encodes CDR1 KGHSH and CDR2 LQKENI. The germline V and J ends were trimmed by 5 bases and 5 bases, with 16 bases remaining between them. This CDR3 spans 14 amino acids. DNA for the CDR3: TGTGCCAGCTCAGTGGGGACTTGGGATAACGAGCAGTACTTC. The encoded protein is CASSVGTWDNEQYF.

The chain links TRBV7-2 to TRBJ1-5; 8 bases agree with TRBD1. The CDR3 is 16 amino acids. Germline trimming cut 2 bases from V and 2 bases from J; bases unmatched to any gene: 5. Germline V gene lookup returns CDR1 SGHTA and CDR2 FQGNSA. The CDR3 is CASSLRTGQGNQPQHF. Written as DNA, the CDR3 is TGTGCCAGCAGCTTAAGGACGGGACAGGGCAATCAGCCCCAGCATTTT.

The V call is TRBV10-3, the J call TRBJ1-5; D possibly corresponds to TRBD1 (6 bases). V was shortened by 4 bases and J by 4 bases, with 11 bases between the two germline ends. The V gene's germline CDR1 is ENHRY and CDR2 SYGVKD. The CDR3 has 14 amino acids. CDR3 in DNA: TGTGCCATCAGTGGGCCACAGGGAAATCAGCCCCAGCATTTT. Its protein product is CAISGPQGNQPQHF.

This rearrangement joins TRBV15 to TRBJ2-7; D ambiguous. The ends were cut back, 1 base at V and 2 bases at J, with 12 bases in the middle. Germline V gene data show CDR1 as LNHNV and CDR2 as YYDKDF (reference sequence). The CDR3 extends over 15 amino acids. The CDR3 sequence is CATSRGVAFTYEQYF. The CDR3 DNA is TGTGCCACCAGCAGAGGCGTAGCCTTTACCTACGAGCAGTACTTC.

This clone was counted once. This rearrangement joins TRBV5-8 to TRBJ1-3, with TRBD1 identical over 9 bases. V lost 2 bases and J lost 4; bases outside the gene matches: 7. The CDR3 has 16 residues. Germline loops: CDR1 SGHTS, CDR2 YDEGEE. The chain's CDR3 is CASSFHRGLSGNTIYF. The CDR3 bases are TGTGCCAGCAGCTTTCACAGGGGGCTATCGGGAAACACCATATATTTT.

This clone was picked up one time. The chain links TRBV7-2 to TRBJ2-5; no reliable D call. V lost 3 bases to trimming and J lost 5 bases, with 7 bases between them. Germline V gene lookup returns CDR1 SGHTA and CDR2 FQGNSA. The CDR3 loop spans 12 amino acids. The CDR3 coding sequence is TGTGCCAGCAGCTTGTCTATGGAGACCCAGTACTTC. Its translation: CASSLSMETQYF.

V usage is TRBV5-1 and J usage is TRBJ2-7; no clear D gene. Deletions cut 0 bases from V and 2 bases from J, with 6 bases between. The CDR3 covers 13 residues. Looked up from germline, CDR1 is SGHRS and CDR2 is YFSETQ. The CDR3: CASSLADPYEQYF. The CDR3 nucleotides are TGCGCCAGCAGCTTGGCTGACCCCTACGAGCAGTACTTC.

The chain carries TRBV6-5 and TRBJ1-2; D remains unclear. The CDR3 covers 13 residues. The V gene's germline CDR1 is MNHEY and CDR2 SVGAGI. Trimming took off 0 bases at V and 6 bases at J, with 8 bases between the two ends. The chain's CDR3 is CASSYSGSHGYTF. The CDR3 nucleotides read TGTGCCAGCAGTTACTCCGGATCTCATGGCTACACCTTC.

The chain couples TRBV9 to TRBJ1-4; D is unresolved. Germline CDR1 is SGDLS and CDR2 is YYNGEE. The CDR3 is 13 residues long. The V gene lost 4 bases and the J gene lost 6 bases, with 10 bases spanning the gap. CDR3 residues: CASSPGEYEKLFF. DNA of the CDR3: TGTGCCAGCAGCCCCGGGGAGTATGAAAAACTGTTTTTT.

This clone has a single count. This chain uses TRBV5-1 with TRBJ2-3; TRBD2 matches at 8 bases. The V segment lost 3 bases and the J segment 3 bases; nucleotides outside the gene matches: 6. The CDR3 length is 15 residues. Germline lookup yields CDR1 SGHRS and CDR2 YFSETQ. The CDR3 is CASSSAAGGTDTQYF. The CDR3 region has the DNA TGCGCCAGCAGCTCAGCGGCGGGGGGAACAGATACGCAGTATTTT.

A remark on this clone: Different DNA sequences within this sample yield the same CDR3. V gene TRBV10-3 combines with J gene TRBJ1-1; D not certain. Germline CDR1 and CDR2: ENHRY and SYGVKD. The CDR3 contains 13 residues. Trimming took 0 bases from V and 5 from J, leaving 7 bases between them. CDR3 amino acids: CAISESRVTEAFF. The CDR3 nucleotides are TGTGCCATCAGTGAGTCCCGGGTTACTGAAGCTTTCTTT.

Worth noting for this clone: Other DNA sequences in this specimen translate into the identical CDR3. The chain employs TRBV29-1 and TRBJ2-7; possible D gene TRBD2, 5 bases. Germline V gene sequence: CDR1 SQVTM, CDR2 ANQGSEA. V was trimmed by 4 bases and J by 4 bases, leaving 11 bases between them. The CDR3 runs to 12 residues. CDR3 DNA sequence: TGCAGCGTTGCACTGGGAGTATACGAGCAGTACTTC. Amino acid sequence: CSVALGVYEQYF.

The gene calls are TRBV27 and TRBJ2-7; no firm D call. V gave up 6 bases and J gave up 4 bases, with 19 bases separating them. Per the germline V gene, CDR1 is MNHEY and CDR2 is SMNVEV (reference sequence). CDR3 size: 15 residues. This chain's CDR3 is CASSSRTGPSYEQYF. The CDR3, as DNA: TGTGCCAGCAGCAGTAGGACGGGCCCCTCTTACGAGCAGTACTTC.

The chain carries TRBV5-1 and TRBJ1-2; D possibly corresponds to TRBD1 (6 bases). Germline V gene data show CDR1 as SGHRS and CDR2 as YFSETQ. CDR3 length: 14 amino acids. V lost 1 base, J lost 0 bases, and 7 bases lay in between. The CDR3 bases are TGCGCCAGCAGCTTGCGGGACACTAACTATGGCTACACCTTC. Its translation is CASSLRDTNYGYTF. The entire variable domain, with the rest obtained from reference TRBV5-1 and TRBJ1-2, is as follows: KAGVTQTPRYLIKTRGQQVTLSCSPISGHRSVSWYQQTPGQGLQFLFEYFSETQRNKGNFPGRFSGRQFSNSRSEMNVSTLELGDSALYLCASSLRDTNYGYTFGSGTRLTVV.

The rearrangement uses TRBV28 and TRBJ2-7, with 9 bases identical to TRBD1. CDR1 MDHEN and CDR2 SYDVKM come from the germline V gene. The trim removed 2 bases at V and 4 bases at J, leaving 6 bases unmatched. This CDR3 region has 15 residues. CDR3 nucleotides: TGTGCCAGCAGTTTAATGGGACAGGGAGCGTACGAGCAGTACTTC. Protein product: CASSLMGQGAYEQYF.

V usage is TRBV4-2 and J usage is TRBJ2-1; 7 positions match TRBD2. Per the germline V gene, CDR1 is LGHNA and CDR2 is YNFKEQ. The junction had 7 bases not matched to a gene; V was cut back by 0 bases and J by 5 bases. This CDR3 is built from 16 residues. The CDR3 DNA follows: TGTGCCAGCAGCCAAGACGGCGGGGGTGGTCACAATGAGCAGTTCTTC. This gives the protein CASSQDGGGGHNEQFF.

CDR3 sequence: CAWSSGHPEAFF. The CDR3, as DNA: TGTGCCTGGTCCTCCGGGCACCCTGAAGCTTTCTTT. This chain joins TRBV30 and TRBJ1-1, with D unresolved. Deletions cut 5 bases from V and 6 bases from J, with 13 bases between. Germline loops: CDR1 GTSNPN, CDR2 SVGIG (reference sequence). This CDR3 is built from 12 residues.

This clone was observed once. This chain uses TRBV6-5 with TRBJ2-1; the match to TRBD2 covers 10 bases. The CDR3 has 15 residues. CDR1 is MNHEY and CDR2 is SVGAGI in the germline V gene. Trimming cost V 4 bases and J 5 bases; bases outside gene matches: 5. CDR3 sequence: CASSFASGGNNEQFF. The CDR3, as DNA: TGTGCCAGCAGTTTTGCTAGCGGGGGCAACAATGAGCAGTTCTTC.

The CDR3 loop is CASSQVPAGDNEQFF. The DNA of the CDR3 is TGTGCCAGCAGCCAAGTTCCTGCGGGAGACAATGAGCAGTTCTTC. This chain joins TRBV4-2 and TRBJ2-1, with 7 bases fitting TRBD2. The J segment lost 5 bases and the V segment lost 1 base, leaving 5 bases of the junction unmatched. CDR1 and CDR2 (germline): LGHNA, YNFKEQ. The CDR3 has 15 residues.

The chain uses TRBV4-1 and TRBJ1-2; D is unresolved. Trimming removed 0 bases from V and 2 bases from J, with 13 bases in between. Germline lookup yields CDR1 MGHRA and CDR2 YSYEKL. This CDR3 region has 16 residues. CDR3 sequence (DNA): TGCGCCAGCAGCCAAGAGTGGAGTAGCCGAAACTATGGCTACACCTTC. It codes for CASSQEWSSRNYGYTF.

V gene TRBV6-5 combines with J gene TRBJ1-2, with a possible D match to TRBD1 (5 bases). Germline values: CDR1 MNHEY, CDR2 SVGAGI. The CDR3 sequence is 12 residues long. Trimming took 6 bases from V and 8 from J, leaving 13 bases between them. The CDR3 DNA reads TGTGCCAGCAGGGTTGGGGGTAGCGGCTACACCTTC. It specifies CASRVGGSGYTF.

The rearrangement joins TRBV7-2 to TRBJ2-4, with 7 bases matching TRBD1. The J segment lost 5 bases and the V segment lost 2 bases, leaving 3 bases of the junction unmatched. The CDR3 sequence is 14 residues long. Germline values: CDR1 SGHTA, CDR2 FQGNSA. The DNA of the CDR3 is TGTGCCAGCAGCTTATTCACAGGGGAAAACATTCAGTACTTC. Translating it yields CASSLFTGENIQYF.

The rearrangement links TRBV18 to TRBJ2-3; 9 positions match TRBD2. The germline CDR1 and CDR2 sequences are KGHSH and LQKENI. The CDR3 spans 15 residues. Losses at the gene ends were 3 bases for V and 5 bases for J; bases not matched to a gene: 6. This chain's CDR3 is CASSPIRTSEDTQYF. The CDR3 DNA sequence: TGTGCCAGCTCACCCATCCGGACTAGCGAAGATACGCAGTATTTT.

The CDR3 region has the DNA TGTGCCAGTAGTATCGGACAGGGGCACAATGAGCAGTTCTTC. Amino acids: CASSIGQGHNEQFF. The chain is built from TRBV19 and TRBJ2-1; TRBD1 matches at 9 bases. Per germline, CDR1 LNHDA and CDR2 SQIVND (reference sequence). This CDR3 spans 14 amino acids. The V gene end was trimmed by 3 bases and the J gene end by 5 bases; junction bases not matched to a gene: 2.

This clone turned up a few times. The chain joins TRBV6-6 to TRBJ1-6; 11 bases match TRBD1. Trimming at V came to 4 bases and at J to 8 bases, leaving 7 bases not matched to a gene. The CDR3 runs to 16 residues. Germline CDR1 and CDR2: MNHNY and SVGAGI (reference sequence). Written as DNA, the CDR3 is TGTGCCAGCAGTTCCCGGGACAGGGGGTTTTATTCACCCCTCCACTTT. Amino acids: CASSSRDRGFYSPLHF.